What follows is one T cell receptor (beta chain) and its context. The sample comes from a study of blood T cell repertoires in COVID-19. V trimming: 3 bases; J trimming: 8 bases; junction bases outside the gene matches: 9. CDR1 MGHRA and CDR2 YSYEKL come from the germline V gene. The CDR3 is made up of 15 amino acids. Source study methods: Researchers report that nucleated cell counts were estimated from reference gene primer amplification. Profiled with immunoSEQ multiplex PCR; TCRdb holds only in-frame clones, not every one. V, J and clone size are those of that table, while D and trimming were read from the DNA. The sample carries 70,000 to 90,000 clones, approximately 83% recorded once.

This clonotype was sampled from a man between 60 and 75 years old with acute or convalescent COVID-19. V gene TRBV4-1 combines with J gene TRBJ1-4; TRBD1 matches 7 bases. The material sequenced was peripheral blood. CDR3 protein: CASSQRQGVGEKLFF. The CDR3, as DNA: TGCGCCAGCAGCCAGAGACAGGGTGTCGGGGAAAAACTGTTTTTT.